The source of this T cell receptor beta chain is a study of T cells in tumors after PD-1 blockade. In the study overall: No patient had prior checkpoint blockade, systemic immunosuppression, or radiotherapy within 4 weeks. Daily vismodegib 150 mg continued in a subset of anti-PD-1-treated patients. Study-wide results and caveats: Some novel exhausted tumor clones appeared in pre-treatment blood, suggesting peripheral recruitment.

The table came from immunoSEQ multiplex PCR; TCRdb's copy has only in-frame clones and leaves some out. Altogether 14,000 or so clones are present, 82% being singletons, with the ten largest covering approximately 25%. This clone has only a few counts. Its antigen is as yet unknown. The source was PBMCs, collected after anti-PD-1 treatment. This receptor was taken from a human donor with basal cell carcinoma.

This CDR3 is CASSYRGDSSYNSPLHF. Written as DNA, the CDR3 is TGTGCCAGCAGTTATCGGGGGGACAGCTCCTATAATTCACCCCTCCACTTT. The chain joins TRBV5-5 to TRBJ1-6, with 7 bases identical to TRBD1. Per germline, CDR1 SGHKS and CDR2 YYEKEE (reference sequence). This CDR3 is 17 amino acids long. With V trimmed by 5 bases and J by 0 bases, 8 bases remained unmatched. Based on the CDR3 plus reference TRBV5-5 and TRBJ1-6, the full variable domain is DAGVTQSPTHLIKTRGQQVTLRCSPISGHKSVSWYQQVLGQGPQFIFQYYEKEERGRGNFPDRFSARQFPNYSSELNVNALLLGDSALYLCASSYRGDSSYNSPLHFGNGTRLTVT.